One sample yielded the 8 T cell receptor beta chains listed below, sequenced in a study of T-cell memory formation after mild COVID-19. One entry per CDR3 protein results from TCRdb running MiXCR on the 5' RACE reads. This table has hundreds of thousands of distinct CDR3 sequences, about 23% appearing once. Sequencing used PBMCs or a T cell subset sorted from them (not recorded which). The source is an adult woman who had mild COVID-19 (a few samples of this study predate the infection). Cell type and time point are not known.

This clonotype appeared a few times. The chain uses TRBV5-1 and TRBJ1-2; the D is unclear. The V end lost 1 base, the J end lost 10 bases, and 17 bases lay between the germline ends. The CDR3 covers 14 residues. CDR1 SGHRS and CDR2 YFSETQ come from the germline V gene. The CDR3 DNA sequence: TGCGCCAGCAGCTTGTCATTCCGCCCAGTACTCTACACCTTC. It yields the protein CASSLSFRPVLYTF.

The V gene is TRBV6-5, the J gene TRBJ1-1; D is possibly TRBD1 (6 bases). The V gene lost 5 bases and the J gene lost 0 bases, with 16 bases spanning the gap. There are 16 residues in the CDR3. Germline CDR1 is MNHEY and CDR2 is SVGAGI. The CDR3 region has the DNA TGTGCCAGCAGTAATCTCGGGGGGCGCCTGAACACTGAAGCTTTCTTT. This translates into CASSNLGGRLNTEAFF.

The genes are TRBV30 and TRBJ2-6, with TRBD1 matching over 8 bases. The junction had 7 bases not matched to a gene; V was cut back by 5 bases and J by 1 base. The CDR3 is 16 amino acids. Germline V gene data show CDR1 as GTSNPN and CDR2 as SVGIG (reference sequence). DNA of the CDR3: TGTGCCTGGGACAGGGGCCGATTATCTGGGGCCAACGTCCTGACTTTC. This codes for CAWDRGRLSGANVLTF.

The chain carries TRBV15 and TRBJ2-1, with 12 bases lining up with TRBD2. From germline, CDR1 is LNHNV and CDR2 YYDKDF (reference sequence). V lost 1 base and J lost 5; bases outside the gene matches: 3. The CDR3 is made up of 16 amino acids. CDR3 nucleotide sequence: TGTGCCACCAGCAGAGTACTAGCGGGGGGACACAATGAGCAGTTCTTC. Protein product: CATSRVLAGGHNEQFF.

The rearrangement uses TRBV6-1 and TRBJ2-1; D is uncertain. Trimming took 2 bases from V and 9 from J, leaving 14 bases between them. CDR1 and CDR2 from the germline V gene are MNHNS and SASEGT. The CDR3 has 14 amino acids. CDR3 nucleotides: TGTGCCAGCAGTGAACTCTCTGCGGTCTTTGAGCAGTTCTTC. It is translated as CASSELSAVFEQFF.

This clonotype has more than one count but fewer than ten. The rearrangement links TRBV7-2 to TRBJ1-2; D remains unclear. The CDR3 runs 15 residues. Trimming shortened V by 8 bases and J by 2 bases, and 18 bases separated the two germline ends. Germline V gives CDR1 SGHTA, CDR2 FQGNSA. The CDR3 bases are TGTGCCAGCTTTTCCCCGGGCAGGTCCAACTATGGCTACACCTTC. This encodes CASFSPGRSNYGYTF.

This clonotype was seen a few times. This chain connects TRBV5-5 to TRBJ2-6; 9 positions agree with TRBD1. The CDR3 consists of 17 residues. V shed 4 bases, J shed 2 bases, and the junction held 7 bases outside the gene matches. Germline V gives CDR1 SGHKS, CDR2 YYEKEE (reference sequence). Written as DNA, the CDR3 is TGTGCCAGCAGCCAGGGACAGGGTCAGGCTGGGGCCAACGTCCTGACTTTC. It yields the protein CASSQGQGQAGANVLTF.

CDR3 in DNA: TGTGCCTGGAATGCCAACCAGCCCTACAATGAGCAGTTCTTC. It yields the protein CAWNANQPYNEQFF. This rearrangement joins TRBV30 to TRBJ2-1, with D hard to call. Trimming removed 4 bases at V and 2 bases at J, with 12 bases between. CDR1 and CDR2 from the germline V gene are GTSNPN and SVGIG (reference sequence). This CDR3 comprises 14 residues.